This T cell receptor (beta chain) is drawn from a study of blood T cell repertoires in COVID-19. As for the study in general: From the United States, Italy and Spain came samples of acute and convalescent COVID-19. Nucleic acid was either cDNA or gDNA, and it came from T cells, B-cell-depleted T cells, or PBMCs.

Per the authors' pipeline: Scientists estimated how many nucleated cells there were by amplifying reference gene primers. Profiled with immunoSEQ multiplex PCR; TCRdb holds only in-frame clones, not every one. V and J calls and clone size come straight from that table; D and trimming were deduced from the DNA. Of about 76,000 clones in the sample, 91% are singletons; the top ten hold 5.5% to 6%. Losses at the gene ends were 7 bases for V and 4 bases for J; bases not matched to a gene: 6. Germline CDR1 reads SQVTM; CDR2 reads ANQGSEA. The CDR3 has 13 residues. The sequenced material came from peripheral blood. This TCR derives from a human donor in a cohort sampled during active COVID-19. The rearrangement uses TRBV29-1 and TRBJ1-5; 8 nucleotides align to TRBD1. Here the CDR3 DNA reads TGCAGCGAGGACAGGGCGCGGAATCAGCCCCAGCATTTT. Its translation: CSEDRARNQPQHF. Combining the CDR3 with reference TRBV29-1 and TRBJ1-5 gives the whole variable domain SAVISQKPSRDICQRGTSLTIQCQVDSQVTMMFWYRQQPGQSLTLIATANQGSEATYESGFVIDKFPISRPNLTFSTLTVSNMSPEDSSIYLCSEDRARNQPQHFGDGTRLSIL.